These 31 T cell receptor beta chains were sequenced from one sample in a study of T cells in Graves' hyperthyroidism and ophthalmopathy. The source material, RNA transcripts, was used to amplify TCR beta CDR3 regions. First-round RT-PCR of the TCR CDR3 relied on the HTBI primer set. TCRdb redid the calling of the multiplex PCR reads with MiXCR, one entry per CDR3 protein. The data show hundreds of thousands of distinct CDR3 sequences, 15% to 19% seen once. The material sequenced was blood. These receptors were taken from a woman aged 18-30 years with Graves' hyperthyroidism.

This clonotype was picked up a small number of times. This sequence joins TRBV18 and TRBJ2-1; 8 positions match TRBD2. The CDR3 covers 21 residues. Germline lookup yields CDR1 KGHSH and CDR2 LQKENI. V was pared by 2 bases and J by 5 bases, with 23 bases of the junction left unmatched. The CDR3: CASSPIDGTRYFGSTNNEQFF. In DNA, the CDR3 is TGTGCCAGCTCACCAATCGATGGGACTAGATATTTCGGGTCCACCAACAATGAGCAGTTCTTC.

This clonotype was observed at least ten times. The CDR3 loop reads CASSSPPSGLAGPNTGELFF. CDR3 nucleotide sequence: TGTGCCAGCAGCTCACCCCCATCGGGACTAGCGGGACCGAACACCGGGGAGCTGTTTTTT. The chain recombines TRBV11-2 with TRBJ2-2; 13 bases map to TRBD2. This CDR3 has 20 residues. V shed 4 bases, J shed 0 bases, and the junction held 11 bases outside the gene matches. Germline V gene sequence: CDR1 SGHAT, CDR2 FQNNGV.

This clonotype was counted ten times or more. The chain carries TRBV7-9 and TRBJ2-2; D uncertain. This CDR3 region has 14 residues. Trimming removed 4 bases from V and 3 bases from J, with 9 bases in between. Germline V gene sequence: CDR1 SEHNR, CDR2 FQNEAQ (reference sequence). The CDR3 spells CASSSDGDTGELFF. For the CDR3, the DNA is TGTGCCAGCAGCTCAGATGGGGACACCGGGGAGCTGTTTTTT.

At least ten counts were recorded for this clonotype. This rearrangement joins TRBV28 to TRBJ2-3; D unresolved. V shed 5 bases and J shed 1 base, with 4 bases lying between them. Per germline, CDR1 MDHEN and CDR2 SYDVKM. The CDR3 contains 12 residues. CDR3 in DNA: TGTGCCAGCAGTGATCGCACAGATACGCAGTATTTT. It specifies CASSDRTDTQYF. Using reference TRBV28 and TRBJ2-3 for the parts outside the CDR3, the full variable domain is DVKVTQSSRYLVKRTGEKVFLECVQDMDHENMFWYRQDPGLGLRLIYFSYDVKMKEKGDIPEGYSVSREKKERFSLILESASTNQTSMYLCASSDRTDTQYFGPGTRLTVL.

The table lists this clonotype with many counts. The rearrangement joins TRBV11-3 to TRBJ2-3; D is ambiguous. Germline loops: CDR1 SGHNT, CDR2 YENEEA. V shed 5 bases and J shed 4 bases, with 10 bases lying between them. This CDR3 region has 13 residues. The CDR3 protein is CASSQQEADTQYF. In DNA form, the CDR3 reads TGTGCCAGCAGCCAACAAGAGGCAGATACGCAGTATTTT. Based on the CDR3 plus reference TRBV11-3 and TRBJ2-3, the full variable domain is EAGVVQSPRYKIIEKKQPVAFWCNPISGHNTLYWYLQNLGQGPELLIRYENEEAVDDSQLPKDRFSAERLKGVDSTLKIQPAELGDSAVYLCASSQQEADTQYFGPGTRLTVL.

Worth noting for this clonotype: A read error is likely here: a far larger clone is one base away. The V gene is TRBV6-1, the J gene TRBJ1-2; D is unclear. Germline CDR1 reads MNHNS; CDR2 reads SASEGT. V lost 4 bases and J 1 base, leaving 1 base between the germline ends. CDR3 size: 11 residues. CDR3 residues: CASSGNYGYTF. CDR3 nucleotide sequence: TGTGCCAGCAGTGGTAACTATGGCTACACCTTC.

Ten or more counts support this clonotype. The chain has TRBV28 and TRBJ1-4; 11 bases are a match to TRBD1. V lost 5 bases and J lost 2; bases outside the gene matches: 4. Germline values: CDR1 MDHEN, CDR2 SYDVKM. The CDR3 length is 16 residues. The CDR3 DNA reads TGTGCCAGCAGTGGGACAGGGGGTTTTACTAATGAAAAACTGTTTTTT. Encoded protein: CASSGTGGFTNEKLFF.

This clonotype occurred a few times. This sequence joins TRBV6-1 and TRBJ2-2; weak D call: TRBD2 (6 bases). The CDR3 runs to 15 residues. Germline CDR1 MNHNS, CDR2 SASEGT. Trimming removed 4 bases at V and 2 bases at J, with 11 bases between. The CDR3 loop is CASSAIAVNTGELFF. CDR3 nucleotides: TGTGCCAGCAGTGCGATAGCGGTAAACACCGGGGAGCTGTTTTTT.

Many counts were recorded for this clonotype. This sequence joins TRBV29-1 and TRBJ2-1; D perhaps matches TRBD1 (6 bases). CDR3 size: 14 residues. Germline CDR1 reads SQVTM; CDR2 reads ANQGSEA. Deletions cut 7 bases from V and 0 bases from J, with 13 bases between. The DNA for the CDR3 is TGCAGCGGCTGGGGACAACCCTCCTACAATGAGCAGTTCTTC. This codes for CSGWGQPSYNEQFF.

Notes on this clonotype: This may stem from a read error, because a much larger clone lies one nucleotide away. This rearrangement joins TRBV7-9 to TRBJ1-4; D remains ambiguous. V was clipped by 5 bases and J by 7 bases, with 11 bases between them. Per germline, CDR1 SEHNR and CDR2 FQNEAQ (reference sequence). This CDR3 contains 13 residues. As DNA, the CDR3 is TGTGCCAGCAGCCCCGCGTGGGGTGAAAAACTGTTTTTT. This gives the protein CASSPAWGEKLFF.

This clonotype showed up just a few times. The gene calls are TRBV28 and TRBJ2-2, with TRBD2 matching 8 bases. The germline gives CDR1 MDHEN, CDR2 SYDVKM. The CDR3 covers 16 residues. V lost 4 bases, J lost 4 bases, and 8 bases stayed unmatched. The CDR3 loop reads CASSSPGGAATGELFF. CDR3 nucleotide sequence: TGTGCCAGCAGTTCCCCGGGGGGGGCGGCCACCGGGGAGCTGTTTTTT.

Remarks on this clonotype: This may arise from a read error, as a much more abundant clone is one base away. The gene calls are TRBV3-1 and TRBJ2-7; 10 bases are a match to TRBD2. The CDR3 extends over 16 amino acids. Germline CDR1 reads LGHDT; CDR2 reads YNNKEL (reference sequence). The CDR3 is CASSQVAAGGPDEQHF. DNA for the CDR3: TGTGCCAGCAGCCAAGTTGCAGCGGGAGGGCCGGACGAGCAGCACTTC.

About this clonotype: Just one base apart from a much larger clone, this may be a read error. This chain links TRBV6-1 with TRBJ2-1, with 9 bases identical to TRBD2. The CDR3 contains 15 residues. The germline V gene has CDR1 MNHNS and CDR2 SASEGT. V dropped 7 bases and J dropped 9; count of bases not matched to a gene: 13. This CDR3 is CASTPTRGGKGEQFF. CDR3 nucleotide sequence: TGTGCCAGCACCCCTACGCGGGGGGGAAAGGGTGAGCAGTTCTTC.

This clonotype was seen ten or more times. The rearrangement links TRBV12-3 or TRBV12-4 to TRBJ2-1; 16 bases fit TRBD2. CDR3 size: 15 residues. The V gene end was trimmed by 5 bases and the J gene end by 10 bases; junction bases not matched to a gene: 5. The CDR3 reads CASSGTSGRATEQFF. The CDR3 nucleotides are TGTGCCAGCAGTGGGACTAGCGGGAGGGCCACCGAGCAGTTCTTC.

This clonotype was seen repeatedly, ten times or more. The chain recombines TRBV25-1 with TRBJ2-5, with TRBD2 matching over 9 bases. Germline trimming cut 2 bases from V and 5 bases from J; bases unmatched to any gene: 12. The germline gives CDR1 MGHDK, CDR2 SYGVNS. The CDR3 sequence is 17 residues long. The CDR3 reads CASSEGRGGWRGETQYF. DNA for the CDR3: TGTGCCAGCAGTGAAGGGCGGGGGGGCTGGAGAGGGGAGACCCAGTACTTC.

The table lists this clonotype with a few counts. The chain uses TRBV20-1 and TRBJ2-7; 10 positions match TRBD2. CDR1 is DFQATT and CDR2 is SNEGSKA in the germline V gene (reference sequence). Trimming at V came to 5 bases and at J to 2 bases, leaving 9 bases not matched to a gene. The CDR3 consists of 15 residues. In nucleotides, the CDR3 is TGCAGTGCTTGGGGCGGGACTAGCGTAACCTACGAGCAGTACTTC. Its translation is CSAWGGTSVTYEQYF.

This clonotype has a count of ten or more. The rearrangement uses TRBV18 and TRBJ2-1; 7 nucleotides line up with TRBD2. The CDR3 is made up of 11 amino acids. Germline V gives CDR1 KGHSH, CDR2 LQKENI. The V gene end was trimmed by 6 bases and the J gene end by 8 bases; junction bases not matched to a gene: 1. The CDR3 loop reads CASSAGDEQFF. In DNA form, the CDR3 reads TGTGCCAGCTCCGCGGGGGATGAGCAGTTCTTC.

This clonotype was detected many times. This sequence joins TRBV12-3 or TRBV12-4 and TRBJ2-1; 11 bases match TRBD2. The ends lost 2 bases at V and 9 bases at J; junction bases unmatched: 6. The CDR3 contains 15 residues. The CDR3 here is CASSLKLAGGTEQFF. CDR3 in DNA: TGTGCCAGCAGTTTAAAGCTAGCGGGAGGAACTGAGCAGTTCTTC.

For this clonotype: This may be a read error, as it is one base from a much larger clone. V is TRBV5-1 and J is TRBJ2-2, with D maybe TRBD2 (6 bases). CDR3 size: 14 residues. In germline, CDR1 is SGHRS, CDR2 YFSETQ. CDR3 protein: CASSLGGYTGGLFF. DNA of the CDR3: TGCGCCAGCAGCTTGGGAGGGTACACCGGGGGGCTGTTTTTT. Looking up the rest from reference TRBV5-1 and TRBJ2-2 gives the full variable domain: KAGVTQTPRYLIKTRGQQVTLSCSPISGHRSVSWYQQTPGQGLQFLFEYFSETQRNKGNFPGRFSGRQFSNSRSEMNVSTLELGDSALYLCASSLGGYTGGLFFGEGSRLTVL.

The table lists this clonotype with a few counts. The chain has TRBV11-2 and TRBJ1-5; TRBD1 aligns across 10 bases. Trimming took 5 bases from V and 7 from J; bases not matched to a gene: 8. Germline lookup yields CDR1 SGHAT and CDR2 FQNNGV. The CDR3 spans 15 residues. DNA of the CDR3: TGTGCCAGCAGCCTAGGGACAGGGGTGGGACAGCCCCAGCATTTT. Its protein is CASSLGTGVGQPQHF.

In its sample, this clonotype was seen many times. The gene calls are TRBV6-1 and TRBJ2-2; D remains ambiguous. V lost 6 bases, J lost 0 bases, and 5 bases lay in between. The CDR3 sequence is 13 residues long. CDR1 is MNHNS and CDR2 is SASEGT in the germline V gene. The CDR3 protein is CASSSANTGELFF. The CDR3 DNA sequence: TGTGCCAGCAGCTCCGCGAACACCGGGGAGCTGTTTTTT.

This clonotype was observed at least ten times. CDR3 sequence reads: CASSSTSYTQYF. CDR3 nucleotides: TGCGCCAGCAGCTCAACATCCTATACGCAGTATTTT. The V and J genes are TRBV5-1 and TRBJ2-3; no firm D call. Looked up from germline, CDR1 is SGHRS and CDR2 is YFSETQ. Trimming stripped 3 bases from V and 7 bases from J, with 9 bases between. There are 12 residues in the CDR3.

There are a few counts of this clonotype. J is TRBJ1-5 and V is TRBV6-2 or TRBV6-3, with TRBD1 matching 7 bases. J gave up 0 bases and V 6 bases, and 17 bases lay outside the gene matches. Looked up from germline, CDR1 is MNHEY and CDR2 is SVGEGT. The CDR3 covers 19 residues. The CDR3: CASRPEGADTLYSNQPQHF. As DNA, the CDR3 is TGTGCCAGCAGACCCGAGGGGGCTGATACCCTATATAGCAATCAGCCCCAGCATTTT.

V usage is TRBV20-1 and J usage is TRBJ2-3; D gene unclear. CDR3 length: 14 amino acids. The germline V gene encodes CDR1 DFQATT and CDR2 SNEGSKA (reference sequence). V was shortened by 1 base and J by 6 bases, with 14 bases between the two germline ends. The CDR3 reads CSARVAPFRDTQYF. The DNA of the CDR3 is TGCAGTGCTAGAGTGGCCCCGTTTAGGGATACGCAGTATTTT.

The V and J genes are TRBV7-2 and TRBJ2-1; TRBD1 agrees at 8 bases. The germline CDR1 and CDR2 sequences are SGHTA and FQGNSA. V gave up 5 bases and J gave up 7 bases; unmatched junction bases: 10. This CDR3 is built from 15 residues. Here the CDR3 reads CASSRRGQVTNEQFF. In DNA, the CDR3 is TGTGCCAGCAGCCGCCGGGGACAGGTAACTAATGAGCAGTTCTTC.

This clonotype was picked up many times. J is TRBJ2-7 and V is TRBV12-3 or TRBV12-4; tentative D call: TRBD2 (5 bases). V lost 3 bases, J lost 4 bases, and 10 bases lay in between. The CDR3 spans 13 residues. CDR3 DNA: TGTGCCAGCAGTTTGGAGGACCTTTACGAGCAGTACTTC. The encoded protein is CASSLEDLYEQYF.

The table lists this clonotype with many counts. This rearrangement joins TRBV29-1 to TRBJ1-1; no clear D gene. CDR1 is SQVTM and CDR2 is ANQGSEA in the germline V gene. With 6 bases removed from V and 0 bases from J, the gap between germline ends came to 17 bases. This CDR3 spans 15 amino acids. CDR3 sequence: CSVRRYRLMNTEAFF. In nucleotides, the CDR3 is TGCAGCGTCCGAAGATATCGGCTGATGAACACTGAAGCTTTCTTT.

This clonotype came up a few times. This chain connects TRBV9 to TRBJ2-3; D is ambiguous. The germline V and J ends were trimmed by 1 base and 2 bases, with 5 bases remaining between them. The CDR3 is made up of 13 amino acids. The germline V gene encodes CDR1 SGDLS and CDR2 YYNGEE. DNA for the CDR3: TGTGCCAGCAGCGTATACGTCACAGATACGCAGTATTTT. It translates to CASSVYVTDTQYF.

The table lists this clonotype with many counts. V gene TRBV20-1 combines with J gene TRBJ2-1; tentative D call: TRBD1 (6 bases). The CDR3 runs to 16 residues. CDR1 and CDR2 (germline): DFQATT, SNEGSKA (reference sequence). The V end was cut by 3 bases, the J end by 4 bases, with 19 bases between. DNA of the CDR3: TGCAGTGCTAGCCCAGTAACAGGGCCGGGGTACAATGAGCAGTTCTTC. It specifies CSASPVTGPGYNEQFF.

This clonotype has ten or more counts. For the CDR3, the DNA is TGTGCCAGCAGCCAGACTAGCGGGAGTCCCCAAGAGACCCAGTACTTC. This sequence encodes CASSQTSGSPQETQYF. The chain joins TRBV3-1 to TRBJ2-5; 12 bases fit TRBD2. Looked up from germline, CDR1 is LGHDT and CDR2 is YNNKEL (reference sequence). This CDR3 has 16 residues. V was pared by 3 bases and J by 1 base, with 3 bases of the junction left unmatched.

The J gene is TRBJ2-1, the V gene TRBV2, with D perhaps given as TRBD1 or TRBD2 (5 bases each). The ends were cut back, 2 bases at V and 6 bases at J, with 8 bases in the middle. Germline loops: CDR1 SNHLY, CDR2 FYNNEI. The length of the CDR3 is 13 residues. The CDR3 DNA sequence: TGTGCCAGCAGTGAAATTGGGGGCAATGAGCAGTTCTTC. Amino acid sequence: CASSEIGGNEQFF.